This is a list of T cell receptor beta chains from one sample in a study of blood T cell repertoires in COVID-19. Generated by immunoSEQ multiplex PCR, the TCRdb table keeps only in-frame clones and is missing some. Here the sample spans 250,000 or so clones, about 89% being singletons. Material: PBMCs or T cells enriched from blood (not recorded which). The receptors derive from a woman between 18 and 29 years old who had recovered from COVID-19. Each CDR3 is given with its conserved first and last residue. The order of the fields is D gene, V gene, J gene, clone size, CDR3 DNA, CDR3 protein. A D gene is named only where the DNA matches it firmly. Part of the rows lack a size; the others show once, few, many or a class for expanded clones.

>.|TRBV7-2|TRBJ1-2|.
TGTGCCAGCAGCATCCCCTGGACACGAGCTAACTATGGCTACACCTTC
CASSIPWTRANYGYTF
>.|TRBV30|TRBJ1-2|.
TGTGCCTGGAGTACACAGGCACGTGGCTACACCTTC
CAWSTQARGYTF
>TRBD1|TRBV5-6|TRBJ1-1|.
TGTGCCAGCAGCCAGGACAGGGTCTTCACTGAAGCTTTCTTT
CASSQDRVFTEAFF
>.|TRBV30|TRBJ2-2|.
TGTGCCTGGAGTGTTCCGGGGTCCGGGGAGCTGTTTTTT
CAWSVPGSGELFF
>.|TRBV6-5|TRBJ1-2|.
TGTGCCAGCAGAGCCGGTGGCTATGGCTACACCTTC
CASRAGGYGYTF
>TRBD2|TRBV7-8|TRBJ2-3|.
TGTGCCAGCAGCTTAACTAGCGGGAGGGCCACAGATACGCAGTATTTT
CASSLTSGRATDTQYF
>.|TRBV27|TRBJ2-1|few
TGTGCCAGCAGTTTATTCGGGGAAGCCCCTTACAATGAGCAGTTCTTC
CASSLFGEAPYNEQFF
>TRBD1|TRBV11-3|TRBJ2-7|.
TGTGCCAGCACTAAATCTCCGGGACAGGCCTCCTACGAGCAGTACTTC
CASTKSPGQASYEQYF
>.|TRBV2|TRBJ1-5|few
TGTGCCAGCAGTTTACGGACGGGGGGGCGCAATCAGCCCCAGCATTTT
CASSLRTGGRNQPQHF
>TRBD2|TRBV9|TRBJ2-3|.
TGTGCCAGCAGCGTAGTAGCGGGGGGGCCAGCAGATACGCAGTATTTT
CASSVVAGGPADTQYF
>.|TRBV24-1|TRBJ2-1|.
TGTGCCACCAGTGATTTTCGGGGGGCGAGGGATGAGCAGTTCTTC
CATSDFRGARDEQFF
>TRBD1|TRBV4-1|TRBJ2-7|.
TGCGCCAGCAGCTCTATCACCGGGACAGGGTTCGAGCAGTACTTC
CASSSITGTGFEQYF
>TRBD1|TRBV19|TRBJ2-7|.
TGTGCCAGTAGTCCTGGACAGGGGGCCCCCTACGAGCAGTACTTC
CASSPGQGAPYEQYF
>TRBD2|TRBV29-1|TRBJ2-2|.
TGCAGCGTAAAAAGACTAGCGGGACGTAGCGGGGAGCTGTTTTTT
CSVKRLAGRSGELFF
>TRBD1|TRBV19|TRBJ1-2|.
TGTGCCAGTAGTCCCCGGACAGGGTGGCAAGCTAACTATGGCTACACCTTC
CASSPRTGWQANYGYTF
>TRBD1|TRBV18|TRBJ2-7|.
TGTGCCAGCTCACCAAATGGACAGGGACCCTACGAGCAGTACTTC
CASSPNGQGPYEQYF
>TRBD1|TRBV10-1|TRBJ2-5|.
TGCGCCAGCAGTGAGTCTGGGACAGGCCAAGAGACCCAGTACTTC
CASSESGTGQETQYF
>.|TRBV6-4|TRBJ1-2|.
TGTGCCAGCAGTGGTGGGACATATCCCCGAGCTAACTATGGCTACACCTTC
CASSGGTYPRANYGYTF
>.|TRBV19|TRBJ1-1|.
TGTGCGACAACCGGGCGGGTTCCGAAGAACACTGAAGCTTTCTTT
CATTGRVPKNTEAFF
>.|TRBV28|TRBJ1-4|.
TGTGCCAGCAGAAGGACCGTGGGAGGTGAAAAACTGTTTTTT
CASRRTVGGEKLFF
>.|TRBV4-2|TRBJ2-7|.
TGTGCCAGCAGCCAAGAATGGGACTCTACGATTGGAGGGCAGTACTTC
CASSQEWDSTIGGQYF
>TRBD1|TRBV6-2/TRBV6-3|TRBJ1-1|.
TGTGCCAGCAGTTACTCTCCAGGGGGAGGCACTGAAGCTTTCTTT
CASSYSPGGGTEAFF
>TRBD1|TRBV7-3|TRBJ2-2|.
TGTGCCAGCAGTACCTACAGGGGTGGTGAGCTGTTTTTT
CASSTYRGGELFF
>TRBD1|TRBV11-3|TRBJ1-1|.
TGTGCCAGCAGCTCAACAGGGGCAACTGAAGCTTTCTTT
CASSSTGATEAFF
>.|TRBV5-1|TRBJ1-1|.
TGCGCCAGCAGCTTGTGGGGACAGAACACTGAAGCTTTCTTT
CASSLWGQNTEAFF
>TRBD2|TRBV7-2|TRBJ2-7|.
TGTGCCAGCAGCCTAAACCCAGCGGGGGGGCCATACGAGCAGTACTTC
CASSLNPAGGPYEQYF
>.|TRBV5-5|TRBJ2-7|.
TGTGCCAGCAGCTTTCGGGGGTCTGAGACCTACGAGCAGTACTTC
CASSFRGSETYEQYF
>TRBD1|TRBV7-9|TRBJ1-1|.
TGTGCCAGCAGCTATGGGACAGTGAACACTGAAGCTTTCTTT
CASSYGTVNTEAFF
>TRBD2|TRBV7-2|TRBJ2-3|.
TGTGCCAGCAGCCCTTCGGGGGGGGCCACAGATACGCAGTATTTT
CASSPSGGATDTQYF
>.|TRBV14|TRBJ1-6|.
TGTGCCAGCAGCCAAGCCCCCGCCAGCTCCTATAATTCACCCCTCCACTTT
CASSQAPASSYNSPLHF
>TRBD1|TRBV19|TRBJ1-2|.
TGTGCCAGTAGCCTCGGACAGGGACAATCTTATGGCTACACCTTC
CASSLGQGQSYGYTF
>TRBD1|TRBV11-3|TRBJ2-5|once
TGTGCCAGCAGCACCCGGGGACAGGGAATGGAGACCCAGTACTTC
CASSTRGQGMETQYF
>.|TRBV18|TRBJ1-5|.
TGTGCCAGCTCACACGGTGGGCAGGGCAATCAGCCCCAGCATTTT
CASSHGGQGNQPQHF
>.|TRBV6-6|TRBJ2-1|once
TGTGCCAGCAGTTGGCGACGGCTAGGGGACAATGAGCAGTTCTTC
CASSWRRLGDNEQFF
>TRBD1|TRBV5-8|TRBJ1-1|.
TGTGCCAGCAGCCACAGGACAGGGGGCGCTTACACTGAAGCTTTCTTT
CASSHRTGGAYTEAFF
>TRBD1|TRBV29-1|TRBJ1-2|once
TGCAGCGTTGCGACAGGGGGTAACTATGGCTACACCTTC
CSVATGGNYGYTF
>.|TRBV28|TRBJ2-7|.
TGTGCCAGCAGCTTTAGTGGGGCAGGCTACGAGCAGTACTTC
CASSFSGAGYEQYF
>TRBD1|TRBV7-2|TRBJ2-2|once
TGTGCCAGCAGCTTAGATCCAGGGGGCACCGGGGAGCTGTTTTTT
CASSLDPGGTGELFF
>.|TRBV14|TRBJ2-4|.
TGTGCCAGCAGCCAAAATACAGGGAAGGGGAACATTCAGTACTTC
CASSQNTGKGNIQYF